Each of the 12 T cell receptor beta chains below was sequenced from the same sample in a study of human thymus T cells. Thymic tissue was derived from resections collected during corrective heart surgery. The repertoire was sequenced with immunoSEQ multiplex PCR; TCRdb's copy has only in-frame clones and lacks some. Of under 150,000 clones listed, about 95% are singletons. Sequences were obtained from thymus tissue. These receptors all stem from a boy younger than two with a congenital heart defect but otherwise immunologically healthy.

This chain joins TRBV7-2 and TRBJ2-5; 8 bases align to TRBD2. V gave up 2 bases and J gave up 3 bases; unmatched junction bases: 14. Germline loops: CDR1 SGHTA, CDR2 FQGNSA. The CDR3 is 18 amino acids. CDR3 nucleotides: TGTGCCAGCAGCTTAAAGGTCCTCGAGCGGGGGTCTGAAGAGACCCAGTACTTC. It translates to CASSLKVLERGSEETQYF.

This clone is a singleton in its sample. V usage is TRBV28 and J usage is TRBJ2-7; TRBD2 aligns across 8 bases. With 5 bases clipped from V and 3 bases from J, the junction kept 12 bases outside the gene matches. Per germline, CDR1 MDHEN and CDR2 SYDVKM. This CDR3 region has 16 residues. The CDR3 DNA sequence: TGTGCCAGCAGTCCGGGGGGGGCCGAGGTGGGCTACGAGCAGTACTTC. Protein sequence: CASSPGGAEVGYEQYF.

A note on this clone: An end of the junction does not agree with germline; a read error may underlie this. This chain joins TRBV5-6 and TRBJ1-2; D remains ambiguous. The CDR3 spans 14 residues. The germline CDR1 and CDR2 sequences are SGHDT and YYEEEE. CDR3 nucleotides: TGTGCCAGCAGGTTGGCGGGGAGTTCCTATGGCTACACCTTC. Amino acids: CASRLAGSSYGYTF. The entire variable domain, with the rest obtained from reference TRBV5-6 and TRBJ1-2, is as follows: DAGVTQSPTHLIKTRGQQVTLRCSPKSGHDTVSWYQQALGQGPQFIFQYYEEEERQRGNFPDRFSGHQFPNYSSELNVNALLLGDSALYLCASRLAGSSYGYTFGSGTRLTVV.

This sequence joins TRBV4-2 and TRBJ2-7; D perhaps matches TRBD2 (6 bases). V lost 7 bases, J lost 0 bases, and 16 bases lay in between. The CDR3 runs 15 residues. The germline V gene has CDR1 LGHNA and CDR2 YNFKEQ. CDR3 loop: CASTAGPDLSYEQYF. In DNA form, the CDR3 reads TGTGCCAGCACCGCGGGGCCGGACCTCTCCTACGAGCAGTACTTC.

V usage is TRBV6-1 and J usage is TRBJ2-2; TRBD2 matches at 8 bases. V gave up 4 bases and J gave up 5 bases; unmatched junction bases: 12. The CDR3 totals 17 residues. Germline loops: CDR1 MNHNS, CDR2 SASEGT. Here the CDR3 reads CASSATRGGRGTGELFF. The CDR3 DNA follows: TGTGCCAGCAGTGCGACTCGGGGGGGCCGGGGGACCGGGGAGCTGTTTTTT.

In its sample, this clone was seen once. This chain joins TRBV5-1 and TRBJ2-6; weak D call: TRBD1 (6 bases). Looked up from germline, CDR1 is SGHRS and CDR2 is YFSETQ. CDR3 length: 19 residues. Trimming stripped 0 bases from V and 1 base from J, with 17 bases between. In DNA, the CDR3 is TGCGCCAGCAGCTTGGACAGGGCAAGAAGTTTTTCTGGGGCCAACGTCCTGACTTTC. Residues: CASSLDRARSFSGANVLTF.

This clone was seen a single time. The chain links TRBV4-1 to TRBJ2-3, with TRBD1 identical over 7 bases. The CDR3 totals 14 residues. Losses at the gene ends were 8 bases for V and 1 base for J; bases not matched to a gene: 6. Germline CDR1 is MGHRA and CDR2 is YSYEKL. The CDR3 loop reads CASSGTERTDTQYF. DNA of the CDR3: TGCGCCAGCTCCGGGACAGAACGCACAGATACGCAGTATTTT.

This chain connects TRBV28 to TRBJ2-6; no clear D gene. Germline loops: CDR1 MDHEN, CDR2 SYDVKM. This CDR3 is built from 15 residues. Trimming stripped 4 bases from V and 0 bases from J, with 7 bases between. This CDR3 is CASSSSHSGANVLTF. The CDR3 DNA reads TGTGCCAGCAGTTCATCGCACTCTGGGGCCAACGTCCTGACTTTC.

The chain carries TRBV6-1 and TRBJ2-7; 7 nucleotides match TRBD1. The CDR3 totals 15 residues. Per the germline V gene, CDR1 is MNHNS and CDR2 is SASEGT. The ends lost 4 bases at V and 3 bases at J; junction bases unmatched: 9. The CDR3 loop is CASSGTGHFLYEQYF. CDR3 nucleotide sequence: TGTGCCAGCAGTGGGACAGGCCACTTTCTCTACGAGCAGTACTTC.

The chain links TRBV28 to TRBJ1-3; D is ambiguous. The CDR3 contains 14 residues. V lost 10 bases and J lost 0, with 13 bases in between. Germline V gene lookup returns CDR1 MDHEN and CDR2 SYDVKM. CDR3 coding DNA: TGTGCCACCCTCTGGCCCCCCTCTGGAAACACCATATATTTT. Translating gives CATLWPPSGNTIYF.

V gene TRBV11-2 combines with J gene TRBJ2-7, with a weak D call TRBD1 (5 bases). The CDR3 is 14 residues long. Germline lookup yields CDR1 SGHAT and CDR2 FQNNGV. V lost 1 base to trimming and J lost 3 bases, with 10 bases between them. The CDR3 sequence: CASSLGSQGYEQYF. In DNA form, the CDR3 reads TGTGCCAGCAGCTTAGGTTCTCAGGGCTACGAGCAGTACTTC.

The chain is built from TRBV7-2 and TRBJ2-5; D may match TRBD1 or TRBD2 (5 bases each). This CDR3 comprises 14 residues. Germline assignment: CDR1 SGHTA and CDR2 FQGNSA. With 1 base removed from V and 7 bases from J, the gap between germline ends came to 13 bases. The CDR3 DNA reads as TGTGCCAGCAGCTTAGTTGCACAGAGGGGGACCCAGTACTTC. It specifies CASSLVAQRGTQYF. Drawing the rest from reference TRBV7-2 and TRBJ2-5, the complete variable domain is GAGVSQSPSNKVTEKGKDVELRCDPISGHTALYWYRQSLGQGLEFLIYFQGNSAPDKSGLPSDRFSAERTGGSVSTLTIQRTQQEDSAVYLCASSLVAQRGTQYFGPGTRLLVL.